This T cell receptor beta chain appears in the sequencing data of a study of blood T cell repertoires in COVID-19 (dated by TCRdb to the early 2020s). Context from the whole study: Collaborator samples came from the United States, Italy and Spain and covered acute and convalescent phases of COVID-19. The material from the prospective study consisted of cDNA or gDNA derived from T cells, B-cell-depleted T cells, or PBMCs. Subjects who had been exposed to COVID-19, were actively infected with it, or had recovered from it provided the deeply sampled blood TCRbeta repertoires that made up the dataset. The repertoires were made available in a free public database intended to serve as a resource for research on the immune response to SARS-CoV-2. Samples came from the ongoing ImmuneRACE study (first 160 participants) plus 1,254 subjects from 6 global collaborators. A de-identified subject ID, COVID-19 status, age in years and sex were almost always included in the sample metadata. HLA class I and class II types, where available, came from metadata supplied by the sample provider rather than from assay-based typing.

TCRbeta CDR3 regions were amplified from genomic DNA using the immunoSEQ Assay, a bias-controlled multiplex PCR. Turning to the authors' computational methods: The number of nucleated cells in each sample was estimated by amplification of reference gene primers within the assay. To quantify the absolute abundance of each unique TCRbeta CDR3 rearrangement, sequence reads were collapsed and filtered. For each sample, productive Simpson clonality was calculated as the square root of Simpson's diversity index across productive rearrangements. The table was pulled from immuneACCESS by TCRdb, which kept in-frame rearrangements only. Such tables lose some clones; where checked, under half of the loss comes from unresolved V genes, and the rest has no known cause. Clonal size and the V and J genes are those of that table, whereas D and trimming came from the DNA. Across this sample there are some 260,000 clones, with 88% seen only once. The ten largest clones represent around 0.91% of the sample.

Reading from cysteine to phenylalanine, the CDR3 counts 16 amino acids. The DNA shown is the 48-base CDR3, in frame from base 1. After removal of 3 bases from V and 0 bases from J, the junction retains 4 bases not matched to a gene. Looking up the germline V gene (reference sequence) yields CDR1 LGHDT and CDR2 YNNKEL. Samples from volunteer blood donors who had recovered from COVID-19 were contributed by a second Seattle source. The collaborating institutions used their own protocols to collect whole blood in K2EDTA tubes. For TCRbeta analysis, collaborators shipped samples as frozen whole blood, isolated PBMCs, or DNA extracted from either of those sample types. The paper's findings and limits, for the study overall: The quantity of clinical and demographic metadata differed by source and by participant and was supplied without curation.

Regarding this clone: It has no known antigen specificity. No quality values exist for individual bases; no much larger clone is one base distant.

This clonotype originated in a woman aged 40-49 years who had recovered from COVID-19. This chain joins TRBV3-1 (or the pseudogene TRBV3-2) to TRBJ2-7; TRBD1 aligns with 11 central bases. The sequencing sample was made of peripheral blood. The DNA sequence is as follows: TGTGCCAGCAGCCACCAGGGACAGGGGGTCTCCTACGAGCAGTACTTC. Its translation is CASSHQGQGVSYEQYF.